This T cell receptor (beta chain) was recovered during a study of patients and donors after allogeneic stem cell transplantation. TCRdb itself ran the RT-PCR reads through MiXCR, one entry per CDR3 protein. The sample includes about a million distinct CDR3 sequences, under 20% of them seen just once. This CDR3 spans 17 amino acids. V gave up 2 bases and J gave up 1 base; unmatched junction bases: 8. Germline V gene sequence: CDR1 MNHEY, CDR2 SVGEGT. The sequence was obtained from a human donor who was either an allogeneic HSCT recipient or a stem cell or donor lymphocyte infusion donor (not recorded which). It is not recorded whose cells these are; they may come from a transplant donor. The sample taken for sequencing was blood, either unsorted or a sorted T cell fraction (not recorded which). The J gene is TRBJ2-5, the V gene TRBV6-2 or TRBV6-3; the match to TRBD2 covers 9 bases. The CDR3 region has the DNA TGTGCCAGCAGTTACGGGGGACTAGCAGCGTTCCAAGAGACCCAGTACTTC. It specifies CASSYGGLAAFQETQYF.